The text below deals with one T cell receptor beta chain. This CDR3 region has 17 residues. Germline trimming cut 4 bases from V and 4 bases from J; bases unmatched to any gene: 7. Germline CDR1 reads SGHRS; CDR2 reads YFSETQ. Here immunoSEQ multiplex PCR was the method, and the copy in TCRdb shows in-frame clones only, minus some. The data show more than 60,000 clones, approximately 91% seen once. This sample stems from a study of T cell changes during pregnancy in multiple sclerosis. Material: peripheral blood, obtained in the second trimester of pregnancy. V is TRBV5-1 and J is TRBJ2-3; 15 bases align to TRBD2. This TCR was sampled from a female donor with multiple sclerosis, enrolled in a pregnancy study. In DNA, the CDR3 is TGCGCCAGCAGCCGGGGACTAGCGGGAGGTCCCGCAGATACGCAGTATTTT. This translates into CASSRGLAGGPADTQYF.